This T cell receptor beta chain appears in the sequencing data of a study of T-cell memory formation after mild COVID-19. CDR1 DFQATT and CDR2 SNEGSKA come from the germline V gene (reference sequence). This CDR3 region has 13 residues. V was pared by 6 bases and J by 3 bases, with 14 bases between. Each CDR3 protein gets one entry after TCRdb re-called the 5' RACE reads with MiXCR. The sample holds roughly 280,000 distinct CDR3 sequences, around 8% seen once. This clonotype was recorded many times. The sequence was obtained from a man aged 18-30 years who had mild COVID-19 (a few samples of this study predate the infection). Cell type and time point are not known. The V gene is TRBV20-1, the J gene TRBJ2-5; D not resolved. The sample taken for sequencing was PBMCs or a T cell subset sorted from them (not recorded which). The CDR3 region is CSAQNLEEETQYF. In DNA form, the CDR3 reads TGCAGTGCCCAAAACCTAGAAGAAGAGACCCAGTACTTC.